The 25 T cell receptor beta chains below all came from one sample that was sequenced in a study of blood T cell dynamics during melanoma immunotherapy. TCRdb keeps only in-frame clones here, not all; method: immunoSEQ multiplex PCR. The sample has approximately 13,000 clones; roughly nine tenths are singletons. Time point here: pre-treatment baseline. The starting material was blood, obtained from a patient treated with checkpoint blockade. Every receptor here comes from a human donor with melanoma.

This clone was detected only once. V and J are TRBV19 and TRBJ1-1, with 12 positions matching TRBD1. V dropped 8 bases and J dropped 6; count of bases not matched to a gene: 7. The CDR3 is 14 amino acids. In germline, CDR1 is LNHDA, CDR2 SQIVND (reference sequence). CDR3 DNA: TGTGCCAGTTGCCCCGGGACAGGGGGCTCTGAAGCTTTCTTT. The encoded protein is CASCPGTGGSEAFF.

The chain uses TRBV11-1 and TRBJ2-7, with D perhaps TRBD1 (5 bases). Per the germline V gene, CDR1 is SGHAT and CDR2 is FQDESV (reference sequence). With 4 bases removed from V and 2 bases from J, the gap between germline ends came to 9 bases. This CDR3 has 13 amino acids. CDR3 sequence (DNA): TGTGCCAGCAGCTCATCGACAGCCTACGAGCAGTACTTC. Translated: CASSSSTAYEQYF.

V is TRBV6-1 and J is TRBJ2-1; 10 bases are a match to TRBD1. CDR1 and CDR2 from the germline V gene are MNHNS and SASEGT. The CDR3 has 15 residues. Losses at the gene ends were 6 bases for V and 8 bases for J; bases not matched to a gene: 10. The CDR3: CASRSGTGALDEQFF. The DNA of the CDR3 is TGTGCCAGCAGATCCGGGACAGGGGCTTTGGATGAGCAGTTCTTC.

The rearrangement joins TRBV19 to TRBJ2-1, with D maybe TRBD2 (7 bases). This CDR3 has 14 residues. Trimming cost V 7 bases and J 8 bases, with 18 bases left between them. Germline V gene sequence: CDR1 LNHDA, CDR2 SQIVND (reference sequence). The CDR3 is CASTTGGSIYEQFF. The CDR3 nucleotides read TGTGCCAGTACCACGGGGGGCAGCATCTATGAGCAGTTCTTC.

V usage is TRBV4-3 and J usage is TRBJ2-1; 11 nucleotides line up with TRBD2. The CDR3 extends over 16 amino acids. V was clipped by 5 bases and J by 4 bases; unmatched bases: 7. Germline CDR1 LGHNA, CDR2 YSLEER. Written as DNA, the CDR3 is TGCGCCAGCAGCGTTGAAACTAGCGGGGGTTACAATGAGCAGTTCTTC. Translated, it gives CASSVETSGGYNEQFF.

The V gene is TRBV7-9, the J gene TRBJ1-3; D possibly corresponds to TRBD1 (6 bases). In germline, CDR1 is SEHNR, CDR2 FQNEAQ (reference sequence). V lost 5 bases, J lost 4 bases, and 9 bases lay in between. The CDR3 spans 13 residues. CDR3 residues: CASSRGLGNTIYF. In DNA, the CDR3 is TGTGCCAGCAGCCGGGGGCTCGGAAACACCATATATTTT.

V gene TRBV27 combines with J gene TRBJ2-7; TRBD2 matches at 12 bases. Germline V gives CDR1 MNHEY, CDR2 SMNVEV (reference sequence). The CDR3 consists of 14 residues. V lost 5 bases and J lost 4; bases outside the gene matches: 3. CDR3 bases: TGTGCCAGCAGTAGACTAGCGGGAGCTTACGAGCAGTACTTC. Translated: CASSRLAGAYEQYF.

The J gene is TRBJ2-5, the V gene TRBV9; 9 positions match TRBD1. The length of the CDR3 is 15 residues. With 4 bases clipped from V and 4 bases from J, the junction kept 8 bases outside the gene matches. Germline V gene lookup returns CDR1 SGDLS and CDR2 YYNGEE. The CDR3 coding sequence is TGTGCCAGCAGCCCTACAGGGGGCGAAGGAGAGACCCAGTACTTC. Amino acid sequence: CASSPTGGEGETQYF.

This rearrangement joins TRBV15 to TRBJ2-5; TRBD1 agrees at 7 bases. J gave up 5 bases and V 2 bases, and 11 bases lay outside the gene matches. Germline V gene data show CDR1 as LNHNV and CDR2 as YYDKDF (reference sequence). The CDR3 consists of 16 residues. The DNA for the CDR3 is TGTGCCACCAGCAGATCCGACAGGGCGTCCGGGGAGACCCAGTACTTC. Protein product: CATSRSDRASGETQYF.

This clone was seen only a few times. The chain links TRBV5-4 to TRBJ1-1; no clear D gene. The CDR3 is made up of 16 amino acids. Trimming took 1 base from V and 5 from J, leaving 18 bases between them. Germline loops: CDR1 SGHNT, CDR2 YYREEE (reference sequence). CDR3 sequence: CASSLNLRASGTEAFF. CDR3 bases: TGTGCCAGCAGCTTGAACCTTCGGGCCTCGGGTACTGAAGCTTTCTTT.

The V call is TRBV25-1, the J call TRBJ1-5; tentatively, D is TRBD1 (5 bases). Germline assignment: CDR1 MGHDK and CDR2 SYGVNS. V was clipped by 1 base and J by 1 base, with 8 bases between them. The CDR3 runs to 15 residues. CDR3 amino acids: CASSEWGGSNQPQHF. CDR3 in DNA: TGTGCCAGCAGTGAATGGGGGGGAAGCAATCAGCCCCAGCATTTT. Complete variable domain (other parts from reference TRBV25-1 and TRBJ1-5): EADIYQTPRYLVIGTGKKITLECSQTMGHDKMYWYQQDPGMELHLIHYSYGVNSTEKGDLSSESTVSRIRTEHFPLTLESARPSHTSQYLCASSEWGGSNQPQHFGDGTRLSIL.

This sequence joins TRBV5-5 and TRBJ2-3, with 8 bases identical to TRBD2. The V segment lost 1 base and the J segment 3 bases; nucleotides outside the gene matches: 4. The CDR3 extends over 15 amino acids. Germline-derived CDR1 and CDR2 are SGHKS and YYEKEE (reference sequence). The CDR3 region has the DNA TGTGCCAGCAGCTTGCGGGGGGGTTTTACAGATACGCAGTATTTT. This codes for CASSLRGGFTDTQYF.

This CDR3 reads CASRPGSEKGPQTEAFF. CDR3 DNA: TGCGCCAGCAGGCCCGGGTCAGAGAAGGGACCTCAAACAGAAGCTTTCTTT. V usage is TRBV10-2 and J usage is TRBJ1-1; D is perhaps TRBD1 (5 bases). Germline lookup yields CDR1 WSHSY and CDR2 SAAADI. The CDR3 is 17 residues long. Trimming took 6 bases from V and 8 from J, leaving 28 bases between them.

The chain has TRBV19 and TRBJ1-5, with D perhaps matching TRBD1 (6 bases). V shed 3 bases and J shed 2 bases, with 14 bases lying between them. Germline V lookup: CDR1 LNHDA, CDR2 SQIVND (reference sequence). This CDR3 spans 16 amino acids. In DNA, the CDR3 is TGTGCCAGTAGTATTACAACCAGGGGAGGCAATCAGCCCCAGCATTTT. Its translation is CASSITTRGGNQPQHF.

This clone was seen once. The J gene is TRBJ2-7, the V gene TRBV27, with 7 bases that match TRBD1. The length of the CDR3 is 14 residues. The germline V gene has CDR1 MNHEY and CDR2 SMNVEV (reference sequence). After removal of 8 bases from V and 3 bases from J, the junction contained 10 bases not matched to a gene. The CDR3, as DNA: TGTGCCAGCCAAAGAACGGACAGGTTCTACGAGCAGTACTTC. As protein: CASQRTDRFYEQYF.

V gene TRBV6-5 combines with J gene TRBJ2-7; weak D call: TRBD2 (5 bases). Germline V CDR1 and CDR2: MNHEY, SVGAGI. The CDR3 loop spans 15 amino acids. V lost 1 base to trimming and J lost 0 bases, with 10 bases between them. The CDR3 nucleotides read TGTGCCAGCAGTTACTTTCGCGGGTCCTCCTACGAGCAGTACTTC. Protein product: CASSYFRGSSYEQYF.

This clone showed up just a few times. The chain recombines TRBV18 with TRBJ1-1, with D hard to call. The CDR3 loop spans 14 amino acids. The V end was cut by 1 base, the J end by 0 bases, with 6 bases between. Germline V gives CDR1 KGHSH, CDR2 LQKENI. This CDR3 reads CASSPQSLNTEAFF. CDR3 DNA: TGTGCCAGCTCACCACAGAGCTTGAACACTGAAGCTTTCTTT.

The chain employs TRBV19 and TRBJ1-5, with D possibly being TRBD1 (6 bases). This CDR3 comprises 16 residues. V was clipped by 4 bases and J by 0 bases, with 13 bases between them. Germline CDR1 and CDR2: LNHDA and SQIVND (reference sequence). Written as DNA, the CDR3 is TGTGCCAGTAGTAGCGATCAGGGGTATAGCAATCAGCCCCAGCATTTT. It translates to CASSSDQGYSNQPQHF.

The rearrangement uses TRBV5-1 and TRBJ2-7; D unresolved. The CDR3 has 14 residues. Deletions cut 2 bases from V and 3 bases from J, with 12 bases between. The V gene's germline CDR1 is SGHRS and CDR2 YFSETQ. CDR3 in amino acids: CASSLRTANYEQYF. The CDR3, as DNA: TGCGCCAGCAGCTTACGGACGGCCAACTACGAGCAGTACTTC.

CDR3 bases: TGTGCCAGCCGCGGACAGGGTGCCTACGAGCAGTACTTC. Protein sequence: CASRGQGAYEQYF. The genes are TRBV25-1 and TRBJ2-7; the match to TRBD1 covers 8 bases. The V gene end was trimmed by 8 bases and the J gene end by 2 bases; junction bases not matched to a gene: 5. The CDR3 spans 13 residues. Germline V gene lookup returns CDR1 MGHDK and CDR2 SYGVNS.

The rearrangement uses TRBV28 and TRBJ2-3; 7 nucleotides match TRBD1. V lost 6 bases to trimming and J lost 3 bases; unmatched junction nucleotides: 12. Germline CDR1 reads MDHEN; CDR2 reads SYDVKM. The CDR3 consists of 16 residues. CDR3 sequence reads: CASSELDRVVTDTQYF. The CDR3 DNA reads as TGTGCCAGCAGCGAACTCGACAGGGTTGTTACAGATACGCAGTATTTT.

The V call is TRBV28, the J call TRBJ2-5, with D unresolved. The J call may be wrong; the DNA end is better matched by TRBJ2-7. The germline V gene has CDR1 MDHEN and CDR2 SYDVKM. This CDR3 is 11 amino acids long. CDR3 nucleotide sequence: TGTGCCAGCAGTCCGACCTACGAGCAGTACTTC. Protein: CASSPTYEQYF.

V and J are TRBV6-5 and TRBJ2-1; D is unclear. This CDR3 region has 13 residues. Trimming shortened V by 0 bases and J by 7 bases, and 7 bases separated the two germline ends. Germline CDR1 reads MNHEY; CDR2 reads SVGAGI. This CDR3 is CASSYSLGNEQFF. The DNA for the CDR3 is TGTGCCAGCAGTTACTCACTCGGGAATGAGCAGTTCTTC.

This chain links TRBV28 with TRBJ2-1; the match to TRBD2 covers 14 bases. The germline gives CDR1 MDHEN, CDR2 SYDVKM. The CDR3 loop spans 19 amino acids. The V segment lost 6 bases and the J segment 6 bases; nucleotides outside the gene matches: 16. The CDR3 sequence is CASRYPGLAGEGLPNEQFF. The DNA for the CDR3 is TGTGCCAGCAGGTACCCGGGACTAGCGGGAGAGGGTCTTCCCAATGAGCAGTTCTTC.

The CDR3 nucleotides read TGCAGTGCTAGGCTCTACGAGCAGTACTTC. It is translated as CSARLYEQYF. The chain links TRBV20-1 to TRBJ2-7; D gene ambiguous. CDR3 length: 10 residues. Germline V gives CDR1 DFQATT, CDR2 SNEGSKA (reference sequence). Trimming stripped 3 bases from V and 3 bases from J, with 3 bases between.